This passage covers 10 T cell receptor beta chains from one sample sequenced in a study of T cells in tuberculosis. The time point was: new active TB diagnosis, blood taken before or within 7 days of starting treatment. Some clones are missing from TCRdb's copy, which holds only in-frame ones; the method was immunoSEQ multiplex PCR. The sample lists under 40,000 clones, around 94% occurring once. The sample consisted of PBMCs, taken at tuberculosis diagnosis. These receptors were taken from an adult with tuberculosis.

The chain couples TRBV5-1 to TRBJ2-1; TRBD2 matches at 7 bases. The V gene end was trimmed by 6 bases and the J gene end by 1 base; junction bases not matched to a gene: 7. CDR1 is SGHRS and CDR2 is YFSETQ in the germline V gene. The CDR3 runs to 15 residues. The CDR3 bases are TGCGCCAGCAACCCCACGGGGGGATCCTACAATGAGCAGTTCTTC. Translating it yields CASNPTGGSYNEQFF.

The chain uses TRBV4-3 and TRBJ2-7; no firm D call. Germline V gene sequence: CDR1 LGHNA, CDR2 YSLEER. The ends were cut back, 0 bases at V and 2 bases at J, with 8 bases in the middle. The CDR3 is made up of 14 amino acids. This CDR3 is CASSQDASPYEQYF. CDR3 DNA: TGCGCCAGCAGCCAAGACGCCAGTCCCTACGAGCAGTACTTC.

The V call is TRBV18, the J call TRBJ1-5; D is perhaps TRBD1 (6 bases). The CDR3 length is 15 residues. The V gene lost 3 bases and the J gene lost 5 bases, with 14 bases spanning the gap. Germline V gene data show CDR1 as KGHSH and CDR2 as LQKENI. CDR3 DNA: TGTGCCAGCTCACCCTTAGCGGGGGGCGATCAGCCCCAGCATTTT. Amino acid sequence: CASSPLAGGDQPQHF.

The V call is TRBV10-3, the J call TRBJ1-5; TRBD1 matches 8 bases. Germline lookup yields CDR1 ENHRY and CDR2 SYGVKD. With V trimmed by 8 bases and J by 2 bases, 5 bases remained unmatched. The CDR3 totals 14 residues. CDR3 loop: CAIRAGGGNQPQHF. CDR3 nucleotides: TGTGCCATCCGGGCAGGGGGCGGCAATCAGCCCCAGCATTTT.

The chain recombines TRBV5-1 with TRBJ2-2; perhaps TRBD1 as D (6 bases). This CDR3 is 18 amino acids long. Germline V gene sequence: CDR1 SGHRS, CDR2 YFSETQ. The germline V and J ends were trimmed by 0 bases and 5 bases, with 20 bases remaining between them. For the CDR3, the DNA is TGCGCCAGCAGCTTGGCCAACGGACAGCCATTTGGGACCGGGGAGCTGTTTTTT. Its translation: CASSLANGQPFGTGELFF.

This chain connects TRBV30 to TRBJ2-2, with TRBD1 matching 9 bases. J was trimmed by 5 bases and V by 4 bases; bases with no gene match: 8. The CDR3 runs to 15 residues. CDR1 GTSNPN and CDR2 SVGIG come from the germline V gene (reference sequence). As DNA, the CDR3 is TGTGCCTGGACCCCGGGACAGGGACTGACCGGGGAGCTGTTTTTT. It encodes CAWTPGQGLTGELFF.

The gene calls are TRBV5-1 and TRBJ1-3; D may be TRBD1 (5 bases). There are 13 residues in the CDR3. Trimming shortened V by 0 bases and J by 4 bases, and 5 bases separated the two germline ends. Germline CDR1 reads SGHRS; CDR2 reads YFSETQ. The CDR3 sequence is CASSLDRGNTIYF. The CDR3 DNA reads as TGCGCCAGCAGCTTGGACAGGGGAAACACCATATATTTT.

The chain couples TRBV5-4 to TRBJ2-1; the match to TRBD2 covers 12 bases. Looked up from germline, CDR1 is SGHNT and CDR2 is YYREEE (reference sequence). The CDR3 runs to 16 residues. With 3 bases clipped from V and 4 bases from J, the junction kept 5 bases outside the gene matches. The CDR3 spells CASSSWTSGNYNEQFF. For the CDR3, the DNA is TGTGCCAGCAGCTCCTGGACTAGCGGGAATTACAATGAGCAGTTCTTC. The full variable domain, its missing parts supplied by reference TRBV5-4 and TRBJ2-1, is ETGVTQSPTHLIKTRGQQVTLRCSSQSGHNTVSWYQQALGQGPQFIFQYYREEENGRGNFPPRFSGLQFPNYSSELNVNALELDDSALYLCASSSWTSGNYNEQFFGPGTRLTVL.

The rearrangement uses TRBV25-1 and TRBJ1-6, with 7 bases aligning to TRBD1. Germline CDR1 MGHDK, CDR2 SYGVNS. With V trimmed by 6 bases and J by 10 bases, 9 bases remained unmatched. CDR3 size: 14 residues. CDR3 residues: CASSETGFKSPLHF. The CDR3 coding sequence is TGTGCCAGCAGCGAGACAGGGTTCAAATCACCCCTCCACTTT. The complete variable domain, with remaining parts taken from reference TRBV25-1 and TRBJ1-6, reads EADIYQTPRYLVIGTGKKITLECSQTMGHDKMYWYQQDPGMELHLIHYSYGVNSTEKGDLSSESTVSRIRTEHFPLTLESARPSHTSQYLCASSETGFKSPLHFGNGTRLTVT.

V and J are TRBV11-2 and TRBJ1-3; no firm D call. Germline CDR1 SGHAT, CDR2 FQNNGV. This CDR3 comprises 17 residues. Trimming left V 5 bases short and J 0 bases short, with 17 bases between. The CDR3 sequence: CASSDPTQPFSGNTIYF. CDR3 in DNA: TGTGCCAGCAGCGACCCCACACAGCCGTTCTCTGGAAACACCATATATTTT.